This T cell receptor beta chain derives from a study of T cell responses to AZD1222 COVID-19 vaccine. Produced via immunoSEQ multiplex PCR; TCRdb's table is partial and in-frame only. Of 80,000 or so clones detected, 70% to 90% appear once; the ten largest clones hold about 10%. Whether given at about 4 or about 12 weeks, second doses were pooled. With 5 bases removed from V and 7 bases from J, the gap between germline ends came to 14 bases. Germline CDR1 reads SGHAT; CDR2 reads FQNNGV. The CDR3 is made up of 14 amino acids. V gene TRBV11-2 combines with J gene TRBJ1-4; D not resolved. This clonotype was sampled from an adult who received the AZD1222 COVID-19 vaccine. This sample comprised peripheral blood, obtained 28 days after the second AZD1222 dose. The CDR3 region has the DNA TGTGCCAGCAGCGTAAACGCGGAGGGTGAAAAACTGTTTTTT. Protein: CASSVNAEGEKLFF.